A single sample gave rise to the 27 T cell receptor beta chains below, sequenced in a study of molecular identifiers for immune sequencing clone quantification. TCRdb reanalysed the PCR reads using MiXCR and keeps one entry per CDR3 protein. Among under 600,000 distinct CDR3 sequences, around 23% were seen once, and the ten largest hold under 0.8%. Sequenced material: naive CD8+ T cells from blood, with Jurkat cell RNA spiked in. Subset noted: FACS-sorted CD8+CD4-CCR7+CD45RA+ naive T cells. The receptors come from a human donor in good health. Some libraries in this study had Jurkat cell RNA spiked in.

The sample holds a few counts of this clonotype. The CDR3 bases are TGCGCCAGCAGCTTGGTTGGAGGGAAGAACACCGGGGAGCTGTTTTTT. The encoded protein is CASSLVGGKNTGELFF. The V call is TRBV5-1, the J call TRBJ2-2, with a possible D match to TRBD2 (6 bases). Germline V gene lookup returns CDR1 SGHRS and CDR2 YFSETQ. The length of the CDR3 is 16 residues. V lost 0 bases and J lost 1, with 10 bases in between.

This clonotype was counted ten times or more. The V call is TRBV12-3 or TRBV12-4, the J call TRBJ2-3; 11 bases agree with TRBD1. This CDR3 spans 15 amino acids. J gave up 6 bases and V 4 bases, and 6 bases lay outside the gene matches. The CDR3 protein is CASSSRTGGGDTQYF. In nucleotides, the CDR3 is TGTGCCAGCAGTTCCCGGACAGGGGGCGGGGATACGCAGTATTTT.

To note about this clonotype: One base away lies a much larger clone, so this may be a sequencing read error. J is TRBJ1-1 and V is TRBV4-1, with 8 bases fitting TRBD1. The germline V gene encodes CDR1 MGHRA and CDR2 YSYEKL. The CDR3 loop spans 15 amino acids. CDR3 protein: CASSQQTGVNTEASF. In DNA, the CDR3 is TGCGCCAGCAGCCAGCAGACAGGGGTTAACACTGAAGCTTCCTTT.

V is TRBV12-3 or TRBV12-4 and J is TRBJ2-6; 8 nucleotides match TRBD2. The CDR3 runs 20 residues. The V segment lost 1 base and the J segment 0 bases; nucleotides outside the gene matches: 11. This CDR3 is CASSLVVGGGLYSGANVLTF. The DNA for the CDR3 is TGTGCCAGCAGTTTAGTAGTAGGCGGGGGGCTATACTCTGGGGCCAACGTCCTGACTTTC.

A note on this clonotype: A clone one base away is much larger, so this may be a read error. The final CDR3 position lacks the conserved phenylalanine or tryptophan, pointing to a likely read error. The chain employs TRBV29-1 and TRBJ2-1, with D possibly matching TRBD2 (6 bases). CDR1 is SQVTM and CDR2 is ANQGSEA in the germline V gene. V was trimmed by 3 bases and J by 8 bases, leaving 17 bases between them. The CDR3 extends over 14 amino acids. The CDR3 nucleotides read TGCAGCGTTGAGGCTAGCAATCGGGAGTATGAGCAGTTCCTC. Amino acids: CSVEASNREYEQFL.

This clonotype has at least ten counts. This chain joins TRBV29-1 and TRBJ1-4, with a weak D call TRBD1 (6 bases). V was pared by 7 bases and J by 5 bases, with 14 bases between. This CDR3 spans 13 amino acids. CDR1 and CDR2 from the germline V gene are SQVTM and ANQGSEA. CDR3 loop: CSGRDIGNEKLFF. DNA of the CDR3: TGCAGCGGAAGGGACATCGGGAATGAAAAACTGTTTTTT.

Many counts were recorded for this clonotype. J is TRBJ2-5 and V is TRBV7-9, with D unresolved. Trimming left V 4 bases short and J 1 base short, with 19 bases between. Germline-derived CDR1 and CDR2 are SEHNR and FQNEAQ (reference sequence). The CDR3 sequence is 17 residues long. CDR3: CASSSPSMPGTQETQYF. The CDR3 DNA reads TGTGCCAGCAGCTCCCCCTCCATGCCAGGAACCCAAGAGACCCAGTACTTC.

This clonotype occurred a few times. V gene TRBV4-3 combines with J gene TRBJ1-1, with D unclear. Germline CDR1 is LGHNA and CDR2 is YSLEER. The CDR3 consists of 15 residues. V was clipped by 0 bases and J by 5 bases, with 13 bases between them. The chain's CDR3 is CASSQDRSGLTEAFF. CDR3 sequence (DNA): TGCGCCAGCAGCCAAGATCGATCGGGGTTGACTGAAGCTTTCTTT.

The chain combines TRBV6-1 with TRBJ2-1, with 7 nucleotides matching TRBD1. V was pared by 6 bases and J by 2 bases, with 4 bases of the junction left unmatched. The CDR3 is 14 amino acids. CDR1 MNHNS and CDR2 SASEGT come from the germline V gene. The chain's CDR3 is CASRKQGTYNEQFF. In DNA form, the CDR3 reads TGTGCCAGCAGAAAACAGGGGACCTACAATGAGCAGTTCTTC.

This clonotype is a singleton in its sample. Without the conserved terminal phenylalanine or tryptophan, this CDR3 likely stems from a read error. V gene TRBV5-3 combines with J gene TRBJ1-1, with D unclear. TRBV5-3 is an ORF, and what it does is uncertain. CDR3 length: 13 residues. DNA for the CDR3: TGTGCCAGCAGCTTTGGGATGAACACTGAAGCTTTCTCT. The encoded protein is CASSFGMNTEAFS.

This clonotype was seen more than once but under ten times. This sequence joins TRBV28 and TRBJ1-1; 7 positions match TRBD1. The V gene end was trimmed by 7 bases and the J gene end by 5 bases; junction bases not matched to a gene: 10. Germline lookup yields CDR1 MDHEN and CDR2 SYDVKM. The CDR3 covers 14 residues. The CDR3 bases are TGTGCCAGCAAACCCAGGGGGGATTTAACTGAAGCTTTCTTT. Translation gives CASKPRGDLTEAFF.

This clonotype was detected ten times or more. J is TRBJ2-5 and V is TRBV3-1; tentatively, D is TRBD1 or TRBD2 (5 bases each). This CDR3 has 14 amino acids. Germline V gene sequence: CDR1 LGHDT, CDR2 YNNKEL (reference sequence). V gave up 1 base and J gave up 9 bases, with 15 bases separating them. CDR3 DNA sequence: TGTGCCAGCAGCCAAGTGGAAGGGACCTGGTCCCAGTACTTC. Translation gives CASSQVEGTWSQYF.

This clonotype came up once. A clone one base away is much larger, so this may be a read error. V gene TRBV7-9 combines with J gene TRBJ2-3; 10 nucleotides line up with TRBD2. There are 16 residues in the CDR3. Germline CDR1 and CDR2: SEHNR and FQNEAQ (reference sequence). CDR3 sequence (DNA): TGTACCAGCAGCCGAGCGGGAGGGCCGGGGACAGATACGCAGTATTTT. It translates to CTSSRAGGPGTDTQYF.

This clonotype was detected ten times or more. This chain uses TRBV7-9 with TRBJ2-3; D not certain. Looked up from germline, CDR1 is SEHNR and CDR2 is FQNEAQ (reference sequence). The CDR3 contains 12 residues. Trimming shortened V by 4 bases and J by 6 bases, and 8 bases separated the two germline ends. CDR3 amino acids: CASSSNGDTQYF. The CDR3 coding sequence is TGTGCCAGCAGCTCCAACGGGGATACGCAGTATTTT.

This clonotype showed up just a few times. The chain is built from TRBV27 and TRBJ2-7, with D maybe TRBD1 (6 bases). The V gene's germline CDR1 is MNHEY and CDR2 SMNVEV (reference sequence). Trimming pared 6 bases from V and 3 bases from J, leaving 18 bases between. This CDR3 has 15 amino acids. Here the CDR3 DNA reads TGTGCCAGCAGCCCACCGGGGACACCGGACTACGAGCAGTACTTC. Protein sequence: CASSPPGTPDYEQYF.

With regard to this clonotype: A read error may explain this, as a much larger clone is one base away. The chain joins TRBV29-1 to TRBJ1-1; possible D gene TRBD1, 6 bases. Per germline, CDR1 SQVTM and CDR2 ANQGSEA. This CDR3 has 12 residues. The CDR3 loop reads CGAPTGPTEAFF. The CDR3 coding sequence is TGCGGCGCCCCAACAGGGCCCACTGAAGCTTTCTTT. The complete variable domain, with remaining parts taken from reference TRBV29-1 and TRBJ1-1, reads SAVISQKPSRDICQRGTSLTIQCQVDSQVTMMFWYRQQPGQSLTLIATANQGSEATYESGFVIDKFPISRPNLTFSTLTVSNMSPEDSSIYLCGAPTGPTEAFFGQGTRLTVV.

There are a few counts of this clonotype. The chain links TRBV19 to TRBJ2-3; 7 nucleotides align to TRBD2. The CDR3 runs to 14 residues. V dropped 3 bases and J dropped 6; count of bases not matched to a gene: 6. The V gene's germline CDR1 is LNHDA and CDR2 SQIVND (reference sequence). The CDR3: CASSMGLRVDTQYF. The CDR3 nucleotides are TGTGCCAGTAGTATGGGACTACGGGTTGATACGCAGTATTTT. Variable domain in full (rest from reference TRBV19 and TRBJ2-3): DGGITQSPKYLFRKEGQNVTLSCEQNLNHDAMYWYRQDPGQGLRLIYYSQIVNDFQKGDIAEGYSVSREKKESFPLTVTSAQKNPTAFYLCASSMGLRVDTQYFGPGTRLTVL.

The chain combines TRBV5-5 with TRBJ2-2; 15 bases are shared with TRBD2. The V gene end was trimmed by 3 bases and the J gene end by 1 base; junction bases not matched to a gene: 4. Germline CDR1 reads SGHKS; CDR2 reads YYEKEE (reference sequence). The CDR3 has 18 residues. The CDR3 region is CASSYGTSGGKNTGELFF. The DNA of the CDR3 is TGTGCCAGCAGCTACGGGACTAGCGGGGGGAAGAACACCGGGGAGCTGTTTTTT.

The V gene is TRBV7-9, the J gene TRBJ2-1; weak D call: TRBD2 (6 bases). Germline V lookup: CDR1 SEHNR, CDR2 FQNEAQ (reference sequence). Trimming shortened V by 5 bases and J by 5 bases, and 13 bases separated the two germline ends. The CDR3 sequence is 14 residues long. CDR3 DNA: TGTGCCAGCAGCAAGACCTCTAGCGACAATGAGCAGTTCTTC. Protein: CASSKTSSDNEQFF. Using reference TRBV7-9 and TRBJ2-1 for the parts outside the CDR3, the full variable domain is DTGVSQNPRHKITKRGQNVTFRCDPISEHNRLYWYRQTLGQGPEFLTYFQNEAQLEKSRLLSDRFSAERPKGSFSTLEIQRTEQGDSAMYLCASSKTSSDNEQFFGPGTRLTVL.

This clonotype appeared a few times. J is TRBJ2-1 and V is TRBV4-2; 13 nucleotides agree with TRBD2. Germline V gene data show CDR1 as LGHNA and CDR2 as YNFKEQ. After removal of 0 bases from V and 8 bases from J, the junction contained 4 bases not matched to a gene. The CDR3 consists of 16 residues. The CDR3 nucleotides are TGTGCCAGCAGCCAAGAGCCAGGACTAGCGGGAGATGAGCAGTTCTTC. The encoded protein is CASSQEPGLAGDEQFF.

A few counts support this clonotype. V is TRBV4-3 and J is TRBJ1-3; weak D call: TRBD1 (5 bases). The CDR3 consists of 16 residues. CDR1 and CDR2 from the germline V gene are LGHNA and YSLEER. Trimming cost V 4 bases and J 0 bases, with 13 bases left between them. The CDR3 DNA is TGCGCCAGCAGCCTCCGGGGGAGGTTCTCTGGAAACACCATATATTTT. Residues: CASSLRGRFSGNTIYF.

This chain joins TRBV6-5 and TRBJ2-1; TRBD2 matches 8 bases. Germline CDR1 MNHEY, CDR2 SVGAGI. The CDR3 consists of 15 residues. With 5 bases clipped from V and 7 bases from J, the junction kept 10 bases outside the gene matches. CDR3 nucleotides: TGTGCCAGCAGTACCGGTCCGCGGGAGGTGAATGAGCAGTTCTTC. It codes for CASSTGPREVNEQFF.

Concerning this clonotype itself: Just one base apart from a much larger clone, this may be a read error. The chain recombines TRBV6-1 with TRBJ2-7; no definite D call. Trimming pared 0 bases from V and 3 bases from J, leaving 15 bases between. This CDR3 has 16 amino acids. The germline gives CDR1 MNHNS, CDR2 SASEGT. As DNA, the CDR3 is TGTGCCAGCAGTGAAGCGCTCAAGTTAGTGGGCTACGAGCAGTACTTC. As protein: CASSEALKLVGYEQYF.

Comments on this clonotype: A read error may explain this, as a much larger clone is one base away. V is TRBV28 and J is TRBJ2-7; perhaps TRBD1 as D (5 bases). CDR3 length: 13 residues. Germline V CDR1 and CDR2: MDHEN, SYDVKM. This CDR3 is CASSFGSGYEPYF. The CDR3 DNA reads as TGTGCCAGCAGTTTTGGGTCAGGGTACGAGCCGTACTTC.

This clonotype came up a few times. The junction differs from germline at one of its ends, possibly a read error. V is TRBV19 and J is TRBJ2-2; no definite D call. Per the germline V gene, CDR1 is LNHDA and CDR2 is SQIVND (reference sequence). The CDR3 covers 14 residues. The CDR3 loop is CDSSWESNTGELFF. As DNA, the CDR3 is TGTGACAGTAGTTGGGAATCGAACACCGGGGAGCTGTTTTTT.

This clonotype came up many times. The V call is TRBV2, the J call TRBJ1-5; unclear D gene. V lost 3 bases, J lost 0 bases, and 12 bases lay in between. The CDR3 covers 16 residues. Germline V gene data show CDR1 as SNHLY and CDR2 as FYNNEI. The DNA for the CDR3 is TGTGCCAGCAGTGACGGGCGGAGAATTAGCAATCAGCCCCAGCATTTT. The encoded protein is CASSDGRRISNQPQHF.

The chain couples TRBV30 to TRBJ2-7, with D maybe TRBD1 (6 bases). Germline CDR1 is GTSNPN and CDR2 is SVGIG (reference sequence). V lost 1 base and J lost 7, with 11 bases in between. The CDR3 runs 12 residues. The CDR3 DNA reads as TGTGCCTGGAGTGCACAGGGTTTTGAGCAGTACTTC. This codes for CAWSAQGFEQYF.